Below, 17 T cell receptor beta chains from the same sample are listed, as sequenced in a study of OX40 agonist ivuxolimab in advanced cancers. TCRdb keeps only in-frame clones here, not all; method: immunoSEQ multiplex PCR. The sample lists 30,000 to 35,000 clones, 80% to 85% occurring once. The sample here was CD4+ or CD8+ T cells sorted from blood, taken in a trial of the OX40 agonist ivuxolimab. The source of these receptors is an adult with an advanced solid tumor such as melanoma, head and neck, liver or kidney cancer.

The chain links TRBV11-3 to TRBJ1-5, with D tentatively TRBD1 (5 bases). Per germline, CDR1 SGHNT and CDR2 YENEEA. V shed 4 bases and J shed 4 bases, with 8 bases lying between them. CDR3 length: 13 residues. CDR3 loop: CASSYQGNQPQHF. The CDR3 coding sequence is TGTGCCAGCAGCTACCAGGGAAATCAGCCCCAGCATTTT.

The DNA of the CDR3 is TGTGCCAGCAGCTACTCAGATACGCAGTATTTT. It specifies CASSYSDTQYF. J is TRBJ2-3 and V is TRBV7-9; D ambiguous. Germline V lookup: CDR1 SEHNR, CDR2 FQNEAQ (reference sequence). CDR3 length equals 11 residues. Trimming stripped 4 bases from V and 4 bases from J, with 3 bases between. The full variable domain, its missing parts supplied by reference TRBV7-9 and TRBJ2-3, is DTGVSQNPRHKITKRGQNVTFRCDPISEHNRLYWYRQTLGQGPEFLTYFQNEAQLEKSRLLSDRFSAERPKGSFSTLEIQRTEQGDSAMYLCASSYSDTQYFGPGTRLTVL.

V usage is TRBV13 and J usage is TRBJ2-1; TRBD1 might be the D (6 bases). The V and J ends lost 5 bases and 4 bases respectively, with 15 bases between them. Germline V gene lookup returns CDR1 PRHDT and CDR2 FYEKMQ (reference sequence). This CDR3 is 15 amino acids long. CDR3 loop: CASSPAGAGYNEQFF. DNA of the CDR3: TGTGCCAGCAGCCCAGCAGGGGCCGGATACAATGAGCAGTTCTTC.

The chain joins TRBV29-1 to TRBJ2-7; a weak D match, TRBD1 (5 bases). Germline CDR1 is SQVTM and CDR2 is ANQGSEA. This CDR3 has 13 residues. With 0 bases removed from V and 1 base from J, the gap between germline ends came to 7 bases. DNA of the CDR3: TGCAGCGTTGAAGATCAGGGATCCTACGAGCAGTACTTC. Protein sequence: CSVEDQGSYEQYF.

The chain combines TRBV5-1 with TRBJ2-6; 7 bases map to TRBD1. The CDR3 is 16 amino acids. Trimming cost V 5 bases and J 0 bases; bases outside gene matches: 5. Germline V gene lookup returns CDR1 SGHRS and CDR2 YFSETQ. The CDR3 coding sequence is TGCGCCAGCAGGTCCGGGACAGTCTCTGGGGCCAACGTCCTGACTTTC. Protein sequence: CASRSGTVSGANVLTF.

As for this clone: Other DNA sequences in this sample translate to the same CDR3. This chain connects TRBV18 to TRBJ2-7; 8 nucleotides line up with TRBD1. V was clipped by 3 bases and J by 2 bases; unmatched bases: 3. The CDR3 spans 14 residues. The germline CDR1 and CDR2 sequences are KGHSH and LQKENI. CDR3 coding DNA: TGTGCCAGCTCACCTGGGACAGGACCCTACGAGCAGTACTTC. Its protein product is CASSPGTGPYEQYF.

This clone was counted only a few times. CDR3 sequence reads: CASSQDLAGAQETQYF. As DNA, the CDR3 is TGTGCCAGCAGCCAAGATCTAGCGGGGGCCCAAGAGACCCAGTACTTC. The rearrangement uses TRBV4-2 and TRBJ2-5; TRBD2 aligns across 10 bases. The V segment lost 0 bases and the J segment 1 base; nucleotides outside the gene matches: 2. Germline CDR1 LGHNA, CDR2 YNFKEQ. The CDR3 runs 16 residues.

This clone has more than one count but fewer than ten. The chain recombines TRBV4-1 with TRBJ1-3, with a possible D match to TRBD1 (6 bases). V was shortened by 4 bases and J by 1 base, with 8 bases between the two germline ends. The CDR3 has 14 residues. Germline V gene data show CDR1 as MGHRA and CDR2 as YSYEKL. The CDR3 nucleotides are TGCGCCAGCAGCCCAGGGACATCTGGAAACACCATATATTTT. Encoded protein: CASSPGTSGNTIYF.

This chain connects TRBV25-1 to TRBJ1-4; 7 bases match TRBD1. The CDR3 is 13 amino acids. Germline V CDR1 and CDR2: MGHDK, SYGVNS. Trimming at V came to 8 bases and at J to 8 bases, leaving 8 bases not matched to a gene. The CDR3 loop is CASRGTDGEKLFF. CDR3 DNA: TGTGCCAGCCGAGGGACAGACGGGGAAAAACTGTTTTTT.

The chain joins TRBV5-4 to TRBJ2-1, with 7 bases aligning to TRBD2. Germline V gene lookup returns CDR1 SGHNT and CDR2 YYREEE (reference sequence). V was clipped by 5 bases and J by 9 bases; unmatched bases: 5. The CDR3 has 12 residues. The CDR3 DNA sequence: TGTGCCAGCAGGTACGGGGGGAGTGAGCAGTTCTTC. Amino acid sequence: CASRYGGSEQFF.

On this clone: Other DNA variants within this sample encode the same CDR3. The genes are TRBV6-5 and TRBJ1-2; D is possibly TRBD1 (6 bases). This CDR3 comprises 15 residues. Germline CDR1 and CDR2: MNHEY and SVGAGI. V was trimmed by 0 bases and J by 5 bases, leaving 13 bases between them. The DNA of the CDR3 is TGTGCCAGCAGTTACTCTTGGGGGGGCGGGTATGGCTACACCTTC. Protein sequence: CASSYSWGGGYGYTF.

This clone was picked up a small number of times. V and J are TRBV28 and TRBJ1-2; no clear D. CDR1 is MDHEN and CDR2 is SYDVKM in the germline V gene. V was clipped by 7 bases and J by 5 bases, with 14 bases between them. The CDR3 sequence is 13 residues long. The CDR3: CASKRSGSYGYTF. CDR3 in DNA: TGTGCCAGCAAGAGGAGCGGGTCATATGGCTACACCTTC.

The V call is TRBV6-1, the J call TRBJ2-7; the D call may be TRBD1 or TRBD2 (5 bases each). Germline V CDR1 and CDR2: MNHNS, SASEGT. CDR3 length: 14 residues. V was shortened by 5 bases and J by 0 bases, with 11 bases between the two germline ends. Written as DNA, the CDR3 is TGTGCCAGCAGTTGGGACGGCCTCTCCTACGAGCAGTACTTC. It codes for CASSWDGLSYEQYF.

The chain couples TRBV4-1 to TRBJ2-4; tentative D call: TRBD2 (5 bases). The germline CDR1 and CDR2 sequences are MGHRA and YSYEKL. This CDR3 has 17 residues. V lost 0 bases and J lost 0, with 12 bases in between. CDR3 protein: CASSQDLAGPAKNIQYF. CDR3 DNA sequence: TGCGCCAGCAGCCAAGATTTGGCGGGTCCAGCCAAAAACATTCAGTACTTC.

CDR3 loop: CAWSPGAGTEQYF. The CDR3 DNA reads as TGTGCCTGGAGTCCCGGTGCAGGGACCGAGCAGTACTTC. V is TRBV30 and J is TRBJ2-7; perhaps D is TRBD1 or TRBD2 (5 bases each). The CDR3 totals 13 residues. Trimming cost V 2 bases and J 6 bases, with 14 bases left between them. In germline, CDR1 is GTSNPN, CDR2 SVGIG (reference sequence). The entire variable domain, with the rest obtained from reference TRBV30 and TRBJ2-7, is as follows: SQTIHQWPATLVQPVGSPLSLECTVEGTSNPNLYWYRQAAGRGLQLLFYSVGIGQISSEVPQNLSASRPQDRQFILSSKKLLLSDSGFYLCAWSPGAGTEQYFGPGTRLTVT.

The V call is TRBV5-6, the J call TRBJ1-5; 7 bases line up with TRBD1. J lost 3 bases, V lost 3 bases, and 6 bases had no gene match. The CDR3 spans 15 residues. Germline V gives CDR1 SGHDT, CDR2 YYEEEE. The CDR3 DNA sequence: TGTGCCAGCAGCTCCCGGGACAGACTCAATCAGCCCCAGCATTTT. It encodes CASSSRDRLNQPQHF.

The J gene is TRBJ2-7, the V gene TRBV6-1; 11 bases are a match to TRBD1. This CDR3 is built from 14 residues. V lost 8 bases to trimming and J lost 2 bases; unmatched junction nucleotides: 5. CDR1 MNHNS and CDR2 SASEGT come from the germline V gene. Here the CDR3 reads CASWLGQGAYEQYF. The CDR3 DNA sequence: TGTGCCAGCTGGTTGGGACAGGGGGCCTACGAGCAGTACTTC.